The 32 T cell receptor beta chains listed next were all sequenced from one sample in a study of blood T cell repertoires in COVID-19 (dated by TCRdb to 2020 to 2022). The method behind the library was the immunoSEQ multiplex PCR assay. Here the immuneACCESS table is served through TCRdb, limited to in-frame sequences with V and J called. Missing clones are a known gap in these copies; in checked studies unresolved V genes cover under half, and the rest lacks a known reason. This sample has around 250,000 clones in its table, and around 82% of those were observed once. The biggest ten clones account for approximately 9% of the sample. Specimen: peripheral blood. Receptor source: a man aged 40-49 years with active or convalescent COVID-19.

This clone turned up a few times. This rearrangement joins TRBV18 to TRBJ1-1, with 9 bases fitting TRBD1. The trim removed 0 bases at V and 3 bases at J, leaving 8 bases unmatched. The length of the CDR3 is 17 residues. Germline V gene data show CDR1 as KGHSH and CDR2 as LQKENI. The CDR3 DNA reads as TGTGCCAGCTCACCACCGTCCGGGACAGGGATCTACACTGAAGCTTTCTTT. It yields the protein CASSPPSGTGIYTEAFF.

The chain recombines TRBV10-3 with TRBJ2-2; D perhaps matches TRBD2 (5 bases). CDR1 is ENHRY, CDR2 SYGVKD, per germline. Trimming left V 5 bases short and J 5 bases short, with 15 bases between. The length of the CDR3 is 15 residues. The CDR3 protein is CAISPPGGRTGELFF. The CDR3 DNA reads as TGTGCCATCAGTCCCCCTGGCGGGCGGACCGGGGAGCTGTTTTTT.

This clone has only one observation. The CDR3 region is CASSLTEGQPQHF. CDR3 bases: TGTGCCAGCAGCCTTACGGAGGGTCAGCCCCAGCATTTT. The gene calls are TRBV27 and TRBJ1-5; D call uncertain. Germline assignment: CDR1 MNHEY and CDR2 SMNVEV (reference sequence). The V end was cut by 6 bases, the J end by 6 bases, with 12 bases between. The CDR3 totals 13 residues.

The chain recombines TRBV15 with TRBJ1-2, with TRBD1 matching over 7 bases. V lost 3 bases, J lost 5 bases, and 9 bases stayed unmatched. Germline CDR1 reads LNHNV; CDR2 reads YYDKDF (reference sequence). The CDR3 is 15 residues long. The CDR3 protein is CATSRLSGTEYGYTF. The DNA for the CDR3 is TGTGCCACCAGCAGGCTGTCCGGGACAGAGTATGGCTACACCTTC.

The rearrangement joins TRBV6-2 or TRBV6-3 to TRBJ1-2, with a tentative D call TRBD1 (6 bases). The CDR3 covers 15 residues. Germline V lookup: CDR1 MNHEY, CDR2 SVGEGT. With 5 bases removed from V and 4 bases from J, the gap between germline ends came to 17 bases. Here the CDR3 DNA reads TGTGCCAGCAGTCATGGACAGACCGTTAGCTATGGCTACACCTTC. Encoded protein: CASSHGQTVSYGYTF.

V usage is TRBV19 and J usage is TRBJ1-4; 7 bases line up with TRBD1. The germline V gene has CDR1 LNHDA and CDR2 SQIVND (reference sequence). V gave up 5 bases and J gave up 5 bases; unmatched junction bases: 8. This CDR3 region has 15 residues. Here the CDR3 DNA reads TGTGCCAGTAGTTCGTCGGGACAGTCCAATGAAAAACTGTTTTTT. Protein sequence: CASSSSGQSNEKLFF.

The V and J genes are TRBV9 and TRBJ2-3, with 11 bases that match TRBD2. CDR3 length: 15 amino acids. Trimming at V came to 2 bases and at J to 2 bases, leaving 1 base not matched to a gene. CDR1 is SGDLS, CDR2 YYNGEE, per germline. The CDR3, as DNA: TGTGCCAGCAGCGTGACTAGCGGGGTCACAGATACGCAGTATTTT. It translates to CASSVTSGVTDTQYF.

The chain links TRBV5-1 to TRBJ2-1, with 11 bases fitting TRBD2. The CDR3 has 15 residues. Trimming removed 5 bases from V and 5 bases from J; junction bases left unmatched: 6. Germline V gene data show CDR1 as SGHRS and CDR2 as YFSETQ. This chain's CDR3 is CASRVLAGGNNEQFF. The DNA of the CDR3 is TGCGCCAGCAGGGTTCTAGCGGGAGGTAACAATGAGCAGTTCTTC.

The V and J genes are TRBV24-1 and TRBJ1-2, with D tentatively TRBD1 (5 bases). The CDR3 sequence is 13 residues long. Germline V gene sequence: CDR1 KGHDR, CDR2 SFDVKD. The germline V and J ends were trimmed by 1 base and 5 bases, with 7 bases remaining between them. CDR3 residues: CATSDFAGYGYTF. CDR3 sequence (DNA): TGTGCCACCAGTGATTTTGCAGGGTATGGCTACACCTTC.

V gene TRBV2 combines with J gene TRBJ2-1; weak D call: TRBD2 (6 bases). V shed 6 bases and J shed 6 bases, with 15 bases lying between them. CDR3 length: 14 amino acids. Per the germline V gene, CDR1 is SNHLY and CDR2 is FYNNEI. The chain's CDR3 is CASRERVTFNEQFF. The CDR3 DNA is TGTGCCAGCAGGGAGCGGGTGACATTCAATGAGCAGTTCTTC.

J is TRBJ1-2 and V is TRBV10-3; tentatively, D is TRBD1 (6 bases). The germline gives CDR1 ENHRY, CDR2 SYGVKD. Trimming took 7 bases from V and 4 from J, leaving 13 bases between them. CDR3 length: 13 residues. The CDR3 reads CAINGGGTYGYTF. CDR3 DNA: TGTGCCATCAATGGGGGGGGCACCTATGGCTACACCTTC.

CDR3 DNA: TGTGCCAGCAGTGGACAGGGCGTTAGGGAAGAGACCCAGTACTTC. It codes for CASSGQGVREETQYF. The gene calls are TRBV25-1 and TRBJ2-5; TRBD1 matches at 7 bases. CDR3 size: 15 residues. The V gene's germline CDR1 is MGHDK and CDR2 SYGVNS. V lost 4 bases and J lost 3; bases outside the gene matches: 8.

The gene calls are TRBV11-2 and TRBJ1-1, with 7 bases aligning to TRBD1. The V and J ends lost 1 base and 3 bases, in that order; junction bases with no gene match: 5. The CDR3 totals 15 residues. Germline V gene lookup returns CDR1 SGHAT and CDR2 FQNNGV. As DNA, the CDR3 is TGTGCCAGCAGCTTAGTGGGCAGGGGGTACACTGAAGCTTTCTTT. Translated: CASSLVGRGYTEAFF.

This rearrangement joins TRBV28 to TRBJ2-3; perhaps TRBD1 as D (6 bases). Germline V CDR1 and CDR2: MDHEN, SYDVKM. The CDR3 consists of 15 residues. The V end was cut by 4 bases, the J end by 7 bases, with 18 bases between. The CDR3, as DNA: TGTGCCAGCAGTTCTACTAGTGGGGGCACGTATACGCAGTATTTT. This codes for CASSSTSGGTYTQYF.

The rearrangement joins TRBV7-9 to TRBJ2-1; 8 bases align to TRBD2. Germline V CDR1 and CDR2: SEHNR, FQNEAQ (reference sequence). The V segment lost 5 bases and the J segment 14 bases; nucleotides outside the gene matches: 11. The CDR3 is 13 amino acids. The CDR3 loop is CASSPPGGAMKFF. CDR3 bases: TGTGCCAGCAGCCCGCCCGGGGGGGCGATGAAGTTCTTC.

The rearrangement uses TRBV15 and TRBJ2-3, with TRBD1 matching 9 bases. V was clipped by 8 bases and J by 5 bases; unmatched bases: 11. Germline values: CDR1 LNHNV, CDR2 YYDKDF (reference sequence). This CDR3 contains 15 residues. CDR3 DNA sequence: TGTGCCACCCATCCGGGACAGGGAATGGGAGATACGCAGTATTTT. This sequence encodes CATHPGQGMGDTQYF.

CDR3 amino acids: CASRKPGHTREQYF. In DNA, the CDR3 is TGCGCCAGCAGGAAACCGGGACATACCCGAGAGCAGTACTTC. J is TRBJ2-7 and V is TRBV10-1; D perhaps matches TRBD1 (6 bases). Trimming removed 6 bases from V and 7 bases from J, with 19 bases in between. Germline lookup yields CDR1 WNHNN and CDR2 SYGVQD (reference sequence). The CDR3 consists of 14 residues.

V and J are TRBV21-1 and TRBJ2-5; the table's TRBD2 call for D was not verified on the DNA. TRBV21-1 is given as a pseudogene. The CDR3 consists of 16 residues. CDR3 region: CASSKVEWTTQETQYF. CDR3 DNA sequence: TGTGCCAGCAGCAAAGTCGAATGGACTACGCAAGAGACCCAGTACTTC.

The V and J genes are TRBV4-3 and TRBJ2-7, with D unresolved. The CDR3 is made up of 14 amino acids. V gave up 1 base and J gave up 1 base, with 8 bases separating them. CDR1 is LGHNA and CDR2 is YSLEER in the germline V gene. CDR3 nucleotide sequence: TGCGCCAGCAGCCAAGTTCTGGCTTCCTACGAGCAGTACTTC. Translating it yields CASSQVLASYEQYF.

CDR3: CASSHRGRGEGSTF. CDR3 nucleotide sequence: TGCGCCAGCAGCCATAGAGGACGGGGTGAAGGGTCCACCTTC. The chain joins TRBV4-1 to TRBJ1-2; no clear D. Trimming cost V 3 bases and J 13 bases, with 21 bases left between them. This CDR3 region has 14 residues. Germline V gene lookup returns CDR1 MGHRA and CDR2 YSYEKL.

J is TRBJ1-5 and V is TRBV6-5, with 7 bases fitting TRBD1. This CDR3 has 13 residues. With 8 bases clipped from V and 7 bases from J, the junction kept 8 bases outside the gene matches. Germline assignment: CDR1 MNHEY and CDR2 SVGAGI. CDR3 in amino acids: CASQGGNYQPQHF. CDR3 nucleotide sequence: TGTGCCAGCCAAGGGGGCAACTACCAGCCCCAGCATTTT.

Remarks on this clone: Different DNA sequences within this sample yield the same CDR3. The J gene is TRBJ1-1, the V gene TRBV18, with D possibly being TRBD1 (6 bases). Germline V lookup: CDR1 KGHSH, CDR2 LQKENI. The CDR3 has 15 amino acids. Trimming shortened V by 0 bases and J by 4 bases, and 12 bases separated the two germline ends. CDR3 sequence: CASSPPSRGGTEAFF. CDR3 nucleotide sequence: TGTGCCAGCTCACCACCGTCTAGGGGGGGCACTGAAGCTTTCTTT.

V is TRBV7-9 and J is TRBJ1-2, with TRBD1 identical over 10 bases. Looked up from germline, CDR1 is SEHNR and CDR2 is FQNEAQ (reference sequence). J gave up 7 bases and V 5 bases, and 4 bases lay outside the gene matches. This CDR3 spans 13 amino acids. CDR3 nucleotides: TGTGCCAGCAGCCCCCGGGACAGGGGTGGCTACACCTTC. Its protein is CASSPRDRGGYTF.

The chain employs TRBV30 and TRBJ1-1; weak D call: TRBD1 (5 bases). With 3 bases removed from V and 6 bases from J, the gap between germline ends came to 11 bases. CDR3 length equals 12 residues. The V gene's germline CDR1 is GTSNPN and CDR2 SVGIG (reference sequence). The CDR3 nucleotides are TGTGCCTGGAGCCTACAGGTCTCTGAAGCTTTCTTT. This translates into CAWSLQVSEAFF.

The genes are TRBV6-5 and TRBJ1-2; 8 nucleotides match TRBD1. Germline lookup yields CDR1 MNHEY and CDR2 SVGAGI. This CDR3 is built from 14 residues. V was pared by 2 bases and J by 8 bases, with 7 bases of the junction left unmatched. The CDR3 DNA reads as TGTGCCAGCAGTTACAGACAGGGGAGGGGAGGCTACACCTTC. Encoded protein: CASSYRQGRGGYTF.

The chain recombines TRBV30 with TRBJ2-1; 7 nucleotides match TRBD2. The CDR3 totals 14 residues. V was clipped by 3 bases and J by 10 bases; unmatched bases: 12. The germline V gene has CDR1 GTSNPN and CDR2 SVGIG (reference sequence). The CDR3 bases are TGTGCCTGGAGCCAGGGACTATCGGGCGGGGAGCAGTTCTTC. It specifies CAWSQGLSGGEQFF.

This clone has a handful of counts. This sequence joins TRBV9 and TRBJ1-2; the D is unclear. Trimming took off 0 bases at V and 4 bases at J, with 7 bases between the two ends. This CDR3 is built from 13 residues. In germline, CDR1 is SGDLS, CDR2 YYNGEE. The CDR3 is CASSVVEGYGYTF. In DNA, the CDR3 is TGTGCCAGCAGCGTAGTCGAGGGCTATGGCTACACCTTC. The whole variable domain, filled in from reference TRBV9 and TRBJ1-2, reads DSGVTQTPKHLITATGQRVTLRCSPRSGDLSVYWYQQSLDQGLQFLIQYYNGEERAKGNILERFSAQQFPDLHSELNLSSLELGDSALYFCASSVVEGYGYTFGSGTRLTVV.

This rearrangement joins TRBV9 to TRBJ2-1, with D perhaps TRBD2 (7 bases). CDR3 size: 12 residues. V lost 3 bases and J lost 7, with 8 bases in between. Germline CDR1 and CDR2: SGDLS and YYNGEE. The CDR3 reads CASSEGGNEQFF. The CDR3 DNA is TGTGCCAGCAGCGAGGGGGGGAATGAGCAGTTCTTC. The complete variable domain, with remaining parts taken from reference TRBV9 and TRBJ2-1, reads DSGVTQTPKHLITATGQRVTLRCSPRSGDLSVYWYQQSLDQGLQFLIQYYNGEERAKGNILERFSAQQFPDLHSELNLSSLELGDSALYFCASSEGGNEQFFGPGTRLTVL.

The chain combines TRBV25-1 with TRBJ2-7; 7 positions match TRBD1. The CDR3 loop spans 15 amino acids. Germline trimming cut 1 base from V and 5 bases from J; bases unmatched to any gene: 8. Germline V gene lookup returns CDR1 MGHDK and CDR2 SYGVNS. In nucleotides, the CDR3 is TGTGCCAGCAGTGAATTGGCAGGGGGAAGCAACGAGCAGTACTTC. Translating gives CASSELAGGSNEQYF.

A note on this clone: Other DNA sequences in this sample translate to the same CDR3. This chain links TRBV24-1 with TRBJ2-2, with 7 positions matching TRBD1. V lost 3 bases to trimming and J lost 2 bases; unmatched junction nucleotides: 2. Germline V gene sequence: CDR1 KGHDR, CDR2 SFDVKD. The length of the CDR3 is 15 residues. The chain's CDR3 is CATSDRTGNTGELFF. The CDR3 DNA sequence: TGTGCCACCAGTGATCGGACAGGTAACACCGGGGAGCTGTTTTTT.

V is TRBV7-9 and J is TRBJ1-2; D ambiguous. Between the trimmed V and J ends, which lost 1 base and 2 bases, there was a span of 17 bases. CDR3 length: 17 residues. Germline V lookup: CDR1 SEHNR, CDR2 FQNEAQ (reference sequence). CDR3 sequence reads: CASSLGSNTVQNYGYTF. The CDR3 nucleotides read TGTGCCAGCAGCTTAGGGTCAAACACCGTACAAAACTATGGCTACACCTTC.

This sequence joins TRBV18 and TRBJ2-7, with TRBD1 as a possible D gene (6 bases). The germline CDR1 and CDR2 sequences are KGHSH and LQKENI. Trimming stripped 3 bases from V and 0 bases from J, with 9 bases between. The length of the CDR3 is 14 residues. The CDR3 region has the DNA TGTGCCAGCTCACCCCAGACAGGCTCCTACGAGCAGTACTTC. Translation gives CASSPQTGSYEQYF.